This T cell receptor (beta chain) was sequenced during a study of cytomegalovirus exposure and HLA in healthy donors. Notes on the study in general: It was confirmed in vitro that three of the CMV-associated chains were specific for CMV antigens.

Germline V CDR1 and CDR2: MDHEN, SYDVKM. CDR3 length: 12 residues. Trimming removed 8 bases from V and 7 bases from J, with 14 bases in between. It was with 60 Vbeta and 13 Jbeta primers that the PCR ran. Sequencing used immunoSEQ multiplex PCR; TCRdb keeps in-frame clones, though not all of them. The data contain 120,000 or so clones, around 66% of them singletons. As for this clone: What it binds is not known.

The chain couples TRBV28 to TRBJ1-2, with D possibly being TRBD1 (5 bases). This sequence originates from a middle-aged woman in good health and CMV-seropositive. The specimen was PBMCs. CDR3 bases: TGTGCCAGCCTTCCCAGGGTCGGTGGCTACACCTTC. This sequence encodes CASLPRVGGYTF.